The clone carrying this TCR beta chain was seen at least ten times. Its target is not known. The data were obtained in a study of CD8 T cells in ankylosing spondylitis. 5'-RACE, quantitative and with molecular barcodes, yielded the TCR beta libraries. TCRdb independently ran MiXCR on the 5' RACE reads; one entry per CDR3 protein. Of 100,000 to 150,000 distinct CDR3 sequences listed, 7% are singletons. Study-wide results and caveats: Matched ankylosing spondylitis synovial fluid reportedly contained a significantly enriched population of disease-linked clones. Made up of eight highly homologous variants, a TCR beta motif appeared characteristic of ankylosing spondylitis blood.

V shed 6 bases, J shed 4 bases, and the junction held 8 bases outside the gene matches. Germline V gene sequence: CDR1 ENHRY, CDR2 SYGVKD. The length of the CDR3 is 15 residues. The sequenced material came from blood, either unsorted or a sorted T cell fraction (not recorded which). This clonotype originated in a male donor with ankylosing spondylitis or in good health (not recorded which). This chain connects TRBV10-3 to TRBJ2-7; 11 nucleotides match TRBD2. The CDR3 here is CAIRITSGSKYEQYF. CDR3 sequence (DNA): TGTGCCATCAGGATTACTAGCGGGAGTAAGTACGAGCAGTACTTC.